The clone carrying this T cell receptor (beta chain) was observed a few times. As previously described, bulk TCR libraries were made using listed TCR primers. TCRdb called the PCR reads again in MiXCR, with one record for every CDR3 protein. The repertoire holds just under 650,000 distinct CDR3 sequences, 15% to 20% seen once, with around 0.86% in the top ten. The sample comes from a study of molecular identifiers for immune sequencing clone quantification. This clonotype was obtained from a human donor in good health. Some libraries in this study had Jurkat cell RNA spiked in. The sample comprised naive CD8+ T cells from blood, with Jurkat cell RNA spiked in. Subset meaning: FACS-sorted CD8+CD4-CCR7+CD45RA+ naive T cells.

Written as DNA, the CDR3 is TGTGCCAGTAGTATAGCAGGGAGAGACACTGAAGCTTTCTTT. Encoded protein: CASSIAGRDTEAFF. V usage is TRBV19 and J usage is TRBJ1-1; perhaps TRBD1 as D (5 bases). The CDR3 totals 14 residues. V was clipped by 1 base and J by 3 bases, with 9 bases between them. Germline V gives CDR1 LNHDA, CDR2 SQIVND (reference sequence).